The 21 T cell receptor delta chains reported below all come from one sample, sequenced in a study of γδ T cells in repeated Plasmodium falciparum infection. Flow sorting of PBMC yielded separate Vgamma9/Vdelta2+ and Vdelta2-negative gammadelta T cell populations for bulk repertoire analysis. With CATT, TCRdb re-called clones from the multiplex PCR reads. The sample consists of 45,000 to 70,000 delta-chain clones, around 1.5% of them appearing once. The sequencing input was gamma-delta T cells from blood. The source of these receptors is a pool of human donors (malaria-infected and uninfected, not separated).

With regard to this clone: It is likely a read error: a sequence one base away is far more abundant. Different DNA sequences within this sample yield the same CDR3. CDR3 nucleotides: TGTGCTCTTGGGGAACACCTCGCGGGCACTGGGGGATCCCTGTACACCGATAAGCTCATCTTT. This gives the protein CALGEHLAGTGGSLYTDKLIF. V gene assignment gives TRDV1, but the J gene was left uncalled; the table gives TRDD3 as D, unverified against the DNA. The CDR3 covers 21 residues. CDR1 is TSWWSYY and CDR2 is QGS in the germline V gene.

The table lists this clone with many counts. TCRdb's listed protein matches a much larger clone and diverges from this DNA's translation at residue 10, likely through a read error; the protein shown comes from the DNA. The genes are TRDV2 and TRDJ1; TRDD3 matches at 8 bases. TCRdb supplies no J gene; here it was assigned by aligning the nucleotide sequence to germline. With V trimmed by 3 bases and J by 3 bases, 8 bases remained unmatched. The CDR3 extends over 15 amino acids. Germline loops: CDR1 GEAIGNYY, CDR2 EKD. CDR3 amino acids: CACDALLGGADKLIF. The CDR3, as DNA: TGTGCCTGTGACGCCTTACTGGGGGGGGCCGATAAACTCATCTTT.

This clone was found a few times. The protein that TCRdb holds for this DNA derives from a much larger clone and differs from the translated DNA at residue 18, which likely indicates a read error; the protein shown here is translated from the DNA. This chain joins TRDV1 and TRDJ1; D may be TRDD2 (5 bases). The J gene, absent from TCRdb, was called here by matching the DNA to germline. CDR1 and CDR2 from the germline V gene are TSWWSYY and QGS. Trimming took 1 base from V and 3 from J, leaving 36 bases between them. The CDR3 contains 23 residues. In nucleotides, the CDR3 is TGTGCTCTTGGGGAACGCCTAAATCAAGTTGTTCCAAGTTGTTTCCCTTCGGCCGATAAACTCATCTTT. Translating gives CALGERLNQVVPSCFPSADKLIF.

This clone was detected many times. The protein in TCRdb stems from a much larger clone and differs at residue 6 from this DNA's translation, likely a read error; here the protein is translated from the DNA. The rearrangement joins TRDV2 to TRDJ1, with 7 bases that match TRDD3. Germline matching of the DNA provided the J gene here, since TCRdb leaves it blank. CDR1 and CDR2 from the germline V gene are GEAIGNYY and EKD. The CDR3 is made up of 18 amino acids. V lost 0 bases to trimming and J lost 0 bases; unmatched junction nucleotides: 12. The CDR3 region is CACDTGLFPLGDTDKLIF. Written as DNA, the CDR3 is TGTGCCTGTGACACCGGACTCTTTCCCCTGGGGGACACCGATAAACTCATCTTT.

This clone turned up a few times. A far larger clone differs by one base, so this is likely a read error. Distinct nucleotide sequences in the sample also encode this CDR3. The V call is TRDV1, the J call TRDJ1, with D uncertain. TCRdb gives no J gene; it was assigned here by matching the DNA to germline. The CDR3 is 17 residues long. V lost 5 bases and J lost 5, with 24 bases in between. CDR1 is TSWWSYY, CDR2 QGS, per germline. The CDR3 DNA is TGTGCTCTTGGGAAGGGGCCTCCCGCAGATGGGACTGATAAACTCATCTTT. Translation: CALGKGPPADGTDKLIF.

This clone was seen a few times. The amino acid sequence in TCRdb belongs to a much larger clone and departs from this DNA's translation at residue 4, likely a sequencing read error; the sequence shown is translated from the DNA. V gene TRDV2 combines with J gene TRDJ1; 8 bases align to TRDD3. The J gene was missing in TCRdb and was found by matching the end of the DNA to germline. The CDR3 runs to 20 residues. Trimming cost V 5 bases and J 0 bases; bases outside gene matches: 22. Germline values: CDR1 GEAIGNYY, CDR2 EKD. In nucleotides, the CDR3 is TGTGCCTGTGTCACGGCCTTCCCACCGGCTACTGGGGGGTACACCGATAAACTCATCTTT. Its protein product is CACVTAFPPATGGYTDKLIF.

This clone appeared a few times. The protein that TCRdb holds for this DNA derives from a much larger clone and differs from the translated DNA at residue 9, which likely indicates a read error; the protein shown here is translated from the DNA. DNA of the CDR3: TGTGCTCTGGTCCCTGTGGGGAGGATCGATAAACTCATCTTT. It yields the protein CALVPVGRIDKLIF. V and J are TRDV1 and TRDJ1; possibly TRDD3 for D (5 bases). The J gene is absent in TCRdb and was assigned here via DNA matching to germline. Germline V CDR1 and CDR2: TSWWSYY, QGS. The length of the CDR3 is 14 residues. Trimming cost V 9 bases and J 4 bases, with 18 bases left between them.

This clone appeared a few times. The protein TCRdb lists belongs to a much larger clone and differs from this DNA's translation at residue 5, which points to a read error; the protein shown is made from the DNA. The CDR3 coding sequence is TGTGCTCTTGGGGGACTGGGACTACGCCCTAACGTACTGGGGGCTATGTACACCGATAAACTCATCTTT. Its protein product is CALGGLGLRPNVLGAMYTDKLIF. The chain combines TRDV1 with TRDJ1; 8 bases match TRDD3. The CDR3 extends over 23 amino acids. With 4 bases clipped from V and 0 bases from J, the junction kept 28 bases outside the gene matches. Germline values: CDR1 TSWWSYY, CDR2 QGS.

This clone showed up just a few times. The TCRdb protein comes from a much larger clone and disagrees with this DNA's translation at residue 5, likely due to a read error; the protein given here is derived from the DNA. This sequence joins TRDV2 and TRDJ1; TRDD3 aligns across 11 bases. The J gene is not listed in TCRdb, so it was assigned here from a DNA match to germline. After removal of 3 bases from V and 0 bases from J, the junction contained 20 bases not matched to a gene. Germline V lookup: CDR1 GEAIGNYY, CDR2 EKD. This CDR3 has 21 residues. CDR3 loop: CACDAVVLGDKPLYYTDKLIF. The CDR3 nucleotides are TGTGCCTGTGACGCCGTTGTACTGGGGGATAAGCCCCTTTACTACACCGATAAACTCATCTTT.

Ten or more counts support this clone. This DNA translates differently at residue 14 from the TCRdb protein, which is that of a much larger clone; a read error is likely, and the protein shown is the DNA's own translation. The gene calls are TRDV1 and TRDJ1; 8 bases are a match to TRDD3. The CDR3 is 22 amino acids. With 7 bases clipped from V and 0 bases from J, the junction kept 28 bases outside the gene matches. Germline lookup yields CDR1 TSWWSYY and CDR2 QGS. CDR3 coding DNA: TGTGCTCTTGAGGCCCCGCCGTCCCATACTGGGGGCCGACGACTGTACACCGATAAACTCATCTTT. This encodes CALEAPPSHTGGRRLYTDKLIF.

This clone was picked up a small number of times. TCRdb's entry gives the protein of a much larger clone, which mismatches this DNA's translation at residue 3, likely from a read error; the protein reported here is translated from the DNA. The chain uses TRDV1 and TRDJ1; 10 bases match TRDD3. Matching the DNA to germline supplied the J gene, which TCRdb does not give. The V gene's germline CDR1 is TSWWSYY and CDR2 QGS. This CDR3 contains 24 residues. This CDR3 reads CAPGGEMPSYLSLLTGGFFGKLIF. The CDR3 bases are TGTGCTCCTGGGGGAGAGATGCCTTCCTATCTCTCTCTCCTAACTGGGGGATTTTTCGGTAAACTCATCTTT.

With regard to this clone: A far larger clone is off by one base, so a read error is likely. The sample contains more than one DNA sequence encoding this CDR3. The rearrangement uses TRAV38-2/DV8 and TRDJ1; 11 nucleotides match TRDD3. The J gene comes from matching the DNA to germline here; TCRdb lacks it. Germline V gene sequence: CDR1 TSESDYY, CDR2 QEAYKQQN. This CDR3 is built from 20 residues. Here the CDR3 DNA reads TGCGCTTATAGGAGCGCGCTCCTCCGTTGGGGGATACGCAAAACCGATAAACTCATCTTT. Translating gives CAYRSALLRWGIRKTDKLIF.

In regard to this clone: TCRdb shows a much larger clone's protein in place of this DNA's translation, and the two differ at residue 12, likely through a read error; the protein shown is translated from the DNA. CDR3 sequence (DNA): TGTGCTCTTGGGGAAAGTAGTCTCAACTACTGGGAGCCCCTTATATACACCGATAAACTCATCTTT. It specifies CALGESSLNYWEPLIYTDKLIF. The chain joins TRDV1 to TRDJ1; TRDD3 is a possible D gene (6 bases). Trimming removed 2 bases at V and 0 bases at J, with 31 bases between. The CDR3 runs 22 residues. Germline CDR1 and CDR2: TSWWSYY and QGS.

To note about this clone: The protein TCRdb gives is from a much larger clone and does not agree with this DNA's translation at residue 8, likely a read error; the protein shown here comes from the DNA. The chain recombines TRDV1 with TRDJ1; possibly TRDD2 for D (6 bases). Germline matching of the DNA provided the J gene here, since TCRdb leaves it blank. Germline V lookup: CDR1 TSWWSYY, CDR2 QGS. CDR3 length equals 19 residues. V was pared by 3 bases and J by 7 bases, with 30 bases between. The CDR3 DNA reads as TGTGCTCTTGGGGACGCAGGCCCTCCTACGTCTCCCCGAGTGGGTAAACTCATCTTT. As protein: CALGDAGPPTSPRVGKLIF.

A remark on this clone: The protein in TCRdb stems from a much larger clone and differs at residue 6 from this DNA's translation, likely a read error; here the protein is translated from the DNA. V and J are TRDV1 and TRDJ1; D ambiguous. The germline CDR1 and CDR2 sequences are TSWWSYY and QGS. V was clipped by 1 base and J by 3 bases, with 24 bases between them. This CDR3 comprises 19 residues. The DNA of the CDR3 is TGTGCTCTTGGGGAACAAGTTGGTATTGGGCGGAAACAAGCCGATAAACTCATCTTT. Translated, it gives CALGEQVGIGRKQADKLIF.

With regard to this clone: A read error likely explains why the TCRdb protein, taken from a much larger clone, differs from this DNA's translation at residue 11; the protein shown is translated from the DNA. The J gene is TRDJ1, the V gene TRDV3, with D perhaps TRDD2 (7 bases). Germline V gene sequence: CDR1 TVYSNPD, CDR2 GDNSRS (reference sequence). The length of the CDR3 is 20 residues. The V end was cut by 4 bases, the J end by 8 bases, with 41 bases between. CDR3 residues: CAWRNPSFTGRYVHRGKLIF. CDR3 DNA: TGTGCCTGGAGAAACCCTTCCTTCACTGGGAGATACGTCCACCGGGGAAAACTCATCTTT. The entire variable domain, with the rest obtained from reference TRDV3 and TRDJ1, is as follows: CDKVTQSSPDQTVASGSEVVLLCTYDTVYSNPDLFWYRIRPDYSFQFVFYGDNSRSEGADFTQGRFSVKHILTQKAFHLVISPVRTEDSATYYCAWRNPSFTGRYVHRGKLIFGKGTRVTVEP.

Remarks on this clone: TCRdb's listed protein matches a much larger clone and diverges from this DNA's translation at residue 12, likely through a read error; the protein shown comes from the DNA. The CDR3 DNA is TGTGCTCTTGGGGAACCCCAAAGACATTCCGAGGGGGTATACGCCACCGATAAACTCATCTTT. This sequence encodes CALGEPQRHSEGVYATDKLIF. V is TRDV1 and J is TRDJ1; TRDD3 is a possible D gene (5 bases). Trimming cost V 1 base and J 1 base, with 28 bases left between them. The germline V gene encodes CDR1 TSWWSYY and CDR2 QGS. The CDR3 has 21 residues.

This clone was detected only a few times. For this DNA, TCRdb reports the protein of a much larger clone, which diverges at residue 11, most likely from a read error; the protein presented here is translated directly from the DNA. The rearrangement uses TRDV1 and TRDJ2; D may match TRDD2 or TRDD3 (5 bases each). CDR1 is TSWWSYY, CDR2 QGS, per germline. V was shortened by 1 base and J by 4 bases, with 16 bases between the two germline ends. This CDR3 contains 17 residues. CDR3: CALGERSYPGSTAQLFF. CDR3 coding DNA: TGTGCTCTTGGGGAACGGTCCTATCCTGGGTCGACAGCACAACTCTTCTTT.

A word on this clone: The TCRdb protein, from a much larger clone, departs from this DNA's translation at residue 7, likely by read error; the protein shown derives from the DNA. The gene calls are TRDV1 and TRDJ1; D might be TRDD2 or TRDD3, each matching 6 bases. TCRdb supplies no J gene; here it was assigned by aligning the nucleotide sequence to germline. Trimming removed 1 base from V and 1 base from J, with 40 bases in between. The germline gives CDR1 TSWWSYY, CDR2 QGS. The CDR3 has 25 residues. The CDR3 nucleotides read TGTGCTCTTGGGGAACGAGGACCCTTCCCCATATACCCTCTATATGGGGGGCAGTCCACCGATAAACTCATCTTT. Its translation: CALGERGPFPIYPLYGGQSTDKLIF.

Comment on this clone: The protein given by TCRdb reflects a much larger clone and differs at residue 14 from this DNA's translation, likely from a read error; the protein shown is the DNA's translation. CDR3 in DNA: TGTGCTCTTGGGGAACTAAAGACCTCCTACGTGAGGGAACCCACGTACACCGATAAACTCATCTTT. Its protein product is CALGELKTSYVREPTYTDKLIF. The J gene is TRDJ1, the V gene TRDV1, with a weak D call TRDD2 (6 bases). Here the J gene was assigned by germline matching of the DNA, as TCRdb has none. In germline, CDR1 is TSWWSYY, CDR2 QGS. Trimming left V 0 bases short and J 0 bases short, with 29 bases between. This CDR3 is built from 22 residues.

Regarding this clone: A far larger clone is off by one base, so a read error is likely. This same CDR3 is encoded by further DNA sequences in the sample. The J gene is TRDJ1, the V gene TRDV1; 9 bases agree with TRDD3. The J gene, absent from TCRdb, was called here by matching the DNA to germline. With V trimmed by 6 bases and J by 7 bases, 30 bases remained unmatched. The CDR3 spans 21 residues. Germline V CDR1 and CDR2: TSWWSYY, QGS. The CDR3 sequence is CALGGCSYPSVILGDRLKLIF. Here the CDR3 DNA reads TGTGCTCTTGGAGGCTGTTCCTACCCGTCCGTGATACTGGGGGACCGGCTTAAACTCATCTTT.